This T cell receptor beta chain emerged from a study of blood T cells in healthy people across ages. Germline CDR1 and CDR2: SGHRS and YFSETQ. Trimming shortened V by 1 base and J by 1 base, and 8 bases separated the two germline ends. CDR3 length equals 14 residues. Whole-study findings and limits: Any conclusive comparison of naive versus antigen-experienced cells was prevented by using unsorted PBMCs.

Primers used in a second PCR of roughly 6 to 11 cycles were a sample-barcoded 5' primer and a J-beta primer mix. Every sample returned 2.5 million or more CDR3-containing paired-end reads. Via MiXCR, TCRdb re-called the 5' RACE reads, giving one row per CDR3 protein. The sample contains roughly 1.6 million distinct CDR3 sequences, about 31% of which appear only once. Points on this clonotype: Its antigen is unidentified.

The V call is TRBV5-1, the J call TRBJ1-2; no definite D call. The sequencing input was blood. This receptor was identified in a woman in her 30s in good health. CDR3 DNA: TGCGCCAGCAGCTTGAGTTCAGTTAACTATGGCTACACCTTC. Its protein is CASSLSSVNYGYTF.